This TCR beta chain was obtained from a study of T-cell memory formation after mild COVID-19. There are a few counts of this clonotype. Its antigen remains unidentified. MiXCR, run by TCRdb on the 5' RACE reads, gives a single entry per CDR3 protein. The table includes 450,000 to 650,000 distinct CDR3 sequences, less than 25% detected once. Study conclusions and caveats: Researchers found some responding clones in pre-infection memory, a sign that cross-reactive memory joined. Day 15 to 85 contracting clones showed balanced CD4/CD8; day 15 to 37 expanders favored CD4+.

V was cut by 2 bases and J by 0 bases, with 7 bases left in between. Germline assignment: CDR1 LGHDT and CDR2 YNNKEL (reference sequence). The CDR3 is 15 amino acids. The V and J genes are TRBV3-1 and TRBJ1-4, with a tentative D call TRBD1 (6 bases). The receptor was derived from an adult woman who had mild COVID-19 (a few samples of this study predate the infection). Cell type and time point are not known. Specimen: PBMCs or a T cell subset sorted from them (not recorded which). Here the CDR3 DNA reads TGTGCCAGCAGCCAAACAGGGACAACTAATGAAAAACTGTTTTTT. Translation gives CASSQTGTTNEKLFF. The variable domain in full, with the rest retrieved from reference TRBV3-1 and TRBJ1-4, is DTAVSQTPKYLVTQMGNDKSIKCEQNLGHDTMYWYKQDSKKFLKIMFSYNNKELIINETVPNRFSPKSPDKAHLNLHINSLELGDSAVYFCASSQTGTTNEKLFFGSGTQLSVL.